This T cell receptor (beta chain) emerged from a study of blood T cell repertoires in COVID-19 (TCRdb year 2020). General notes on the study: Samples from collaborators originated in the United States, Italy and Spain and spanned both the acute and convalescent phases of COVID-19. The sample metadata nearly always contained a de-identified subject ID, COVID-19 status, age in years and sex. The repertoires were released in a freely available public database intended as a resource for research on the immune response to SARS-CoV-2. The material from the prospective study consisted of cDNA or gDNA derived from T cells, B-cell-depleted T cells, or PBMCs. Where available, HLA class I and class II types were obtained from metadata supplied by the sample provider rather than from assay-based typing. The samples were drawn from two sources: the first 160 participants of the ongoing ImmuneRACE study, and 950 to 1,500 subjects contributed by 6 global collaborators. Deeply sampled blood TCRbeta repertoires from subjects exposed to, actively infected with, or recovered from COVID-19 were included in the dataset.

From cysteine to phenylalanine, the CDR3 is 15 amino acids long. Of the read, only the CDR3 DNA is kept; its 45 bases are in frame from base 1. Relative to germline, V is missing 6 bases and J is missing 3 bases, with 10 bases of the junction outside any gene match. As encoded in the germline V gene (reference sequence), CDR1 is SGHNT while CDR2 is YYREEE. The immunoSEQ Assay, a bias-controlled multiplex PCR, was used to amplify TCRbeta CDR3 regions from genomic DNA. The original methods were these. The number of nucleated cells in each sample was estimated from the amplification of reference gene primers within the assay. To quantify the absolute abundance of each unique TCRbeta CDR3 rearrangement, sequence reads were collapsed and filtered. For each sample, productive Simpson clonality was calculated as the square root of Simpson's diversity index across productive rearrangements. TCRdb limited this immuneACCESS table to in-frame rearrangements with V and J called. A share of clones is missing; checked studies link under half to unresolved V genes, and the rest is unexplained. V, J and clone size are taken as reported in that table, and D and trimming were inferred from the DNA itself. The sample table lists 100,000 or so clones, around 90% of them with a count of one. The ten most abundant clones make up around 2% of the sample.

Broader findings and caveats from the paper: Clinical and demographic metadata were provided uncurated, with the amount varying by source and participant.

The collaborating institutions used their own protocols to collect whole blood in K2EDTA tubes. Collaborator samples were shipped for TCRbeta analysis as frozen whole blood, isolated PBMCs, or DNA extracted from either sample type. Details on this clone: Which antigen it targets is not known. Base qualities are not provided; no much larger clone lies one nucleotide away.

The V and J segments used are TRBV5-4 and TRBJ2-5, with 8 middle bases fitting TRBD1. This clonotype originated in a man between 50 and 59 years old with active COVID-19. The sequenced sample was peripheral blood. The nucleotide sequence is given as TGTGCCAGCACCCCGGGACAGGTGAAAGAAGAGACCCAGTACTTC. Its amino acids are CASTPGQVKEETQYF.